A few counts support the clone carrying this TCR beta chain. One end of the junction is discordant with germline, which a read error may explain. The TCRbeta library was prepared with unique molecular identifiers. TCRdb passed the PCR reads through MiXCR, listing each CDR3 protein once. The sample records fewer than 400,000 distinct CDR3 sequences, about a fifth being singletons. The CDR3 spans 13 residues. Germline V gene data show CDR1 as SQVTM and CDR2 as ANQGSEA. This sample is part of a study of T-cell reconstitution after alpha-beta-depleted transplantation in children. This TCR was recovered from a human donor who donated a stem cell graft to a child with acute myeloid leukemia. The chain links TRBV29-1 to TRBJ2-1, with 7 bases identical to TRBD1. The source was PBMCs from the stem cell graft donor, collected from the stem cell graft. In DNA form, the CDR3 reads TGCAGCGTTCGAGGGACAGCCTACGATGAGCAGTTCTTC. Translated, it gives CSVRGTAYDEQFF.